This T cell receptor beta chain was captured in a study of vaccination and CD4 T cells after COVID-19. The wider study: Drawing of post-COVID samples took place a median around 100 days after diagnosis (range 35 to 161).

Regarding this clonotype: Its antigen is unidentified.

The CDR3 is 15 amino acids. V lost 4 bases to trimming and J lost 2 bases, with 13 bases between them. Germline V gives CDR1 SGHRS, CDR2 YFSETQ. Described treatment: roughly 10-day PBMC culture with coronavirus spike peptide pools or control peptides (ViraFEST assay). All positive PCR tests were dated between March and December 2020, predating US Alpha, Beta and Delta variants. At the Johns Hopkins FTIC core, DNA taken from cultured CD4+ T cells was sequenced by way of the Oncomine TCR Beta short-read assay. The authors extracted genomic DNA from cultured CD4+ T cells. A single record per CDR3 protein comes from TCRdb applying MiXCR to the PCR reads. The sample records about 4,600 distinct CDR3 sequences, approximately 29% being singletons.

The V and J genes are TRBV5-1 and TRBJ2-4, with a weak D call TRBD2 (5 bases). The specimen was CD4+ T cells from blood, cultured in vitro. The sequence was obtained from a human donor who had recovered from COVID-19. The CDR3 coding sequence is TGCGCCAGCAGCCCCACTCCGGGGTCCAAAAACATTCAGTACTTC. Amino acids: CASSPTPGSKNIQYF.